This is a list of T cell receptor beta chains from one sample in a study of blood T cells in healthy people across ages. TCRdb analysed the 5' RACE reads with MiXCR anew, one entry per CDR3 protein. Seen here are about 1.7 million distinct CDR3 sequences, roughly 28% observed once, and the top ten hold 7% to 9%. Sequencing was done on a sample of blood. The receptors stem from a woman in her 30s in good health. Both conserved end residues are part of each CDR3. Each record gives: D gene, V gene, J gene, clone size, CDR3 protein, CDR3 DNA. A D gene is named only where the DNA matches it firmly. Only some rows state a clone size, as once, few, many or a class for expanded clones.

d_call: .
v_call: TRBV5-6
j_call: TRBJ2-2
clone_size: many
cdr3_aa: CASSLVQGDTGELFF
cdr3_nt: TGTGCCAGCAGCTTGGTGCAGGGCGACACCGGGGAGCTGTTTTTT

d_call: .
v_call: TRBV27
j_call: TRBJ1-1
clone_size: .
cdr3_aa: CASSPLRRDTEAFF
cdr3_nt: TGTGCCAGCAGCCCACTTAGGCGGGACACTGAAGCTTTCTTT

d_call: .
v_call: TRBV7-2
j_call: TRBJ2-1
clone_size: .
cdr3_aa: CASSLALQGPGDEQFF
cdr3_nt: TGTGCCAGCAGCTTAGCGTTACAGGGTCCTGGGGATGAGCAGTTCTTC

d_call: .
v_call: TRBV3-1
j_call: TRBJ2-3
clone_size: .
cdr3_aa: CASSQRGLVSTDTQYF
cdr3_nt: TGTGCCAGCAGCCAGCGGGGGCTAGTTAGCACAGATACGCAGTATTTT

d_call: .
v_call: TRBV18
j_call: TRBJ1-2
clone_size: few
cdr3_aa: CASSPGGASNGYTF
cdr3_nt: TGTGCCAGCTCACCGGGGGGCGCATCTAATGGCTACACCTTC

d_call: .
v_call: TRBV20-1
j_call: TRBJ2-5
clone_size: .
cdr3_aa: CSARASGLFQETQYF
cdr3_nt: TGCAGTGCTAGAGCGAGCGGACTTTTCCAAGAGACCCAGTACTTC

d_call: .
v_call: TRBV9
j_call: TRBJ1-1
clone_size: .
cdr3_aa: CASSVEGRMNTEAFF
cdr3_nt: TGTGCCAGCAGCGTAGAAGGGAGGATGAACACTGAAGCTTTCTTT

d_call: TRBD1
v_call: TRBV5-1
j_call: TRBJ1-1
clone_size: .
cdr3_aa: CASRLGQGYEAFF
cdr3_nt: TGCGCCAGCAGACTCGGACAGGGCTATGAAGCTTTCTTT

d_call: .
v_call: TRBV12-3/TRBV12-4
j_call: TRBJ1-5
clone_size: .
cdr3_aa: CASSFQGRQPQHF
cdr3_nt: TGTGCCAGCAGCTTCCAGGGGAGGCAGCCCCAGCATTTT

d_call: TRBD1
v_call: TRBV10-3
j_call: TRBJ1-5
clone_size: .
cdr3_aa: CAISETGTGASNQPQHF
cdr3_nt: TGTGCCATCAGTGAAACCGGGACAGGGGCGAGCAATCAGCCCCAGCATTTT

d_call: TRBD2
v_call: TRBV14
j_call: TRBJ2-2
clone_size: .
cdr3_aa: CASSQVAGGPTELFF
cdr3_nt: TGTGCCAGCAGCCAAGTAGCGGGGGGGCCGACGGAGCTGTTTTTT

d_call: .
v_call: TRBV20-1
j_call: TRBJ1-1
clone_size: once
cdr3_aa: CSARGSIGATEAFF
cdr3_nt: TGCAGTGCTAGGGGTTCGATCGGGGCCACTGAAGCTTTCTTT

d_call: .
v_call: TRBV6-1
j_call: TRBJ2-1
clone_size: .
cdr3_aa: CASGGPSADEQFF
cdr3_nt: TGTGCCAGTGGGGGCCCGTCGGCCGATGAGCAGTTCTTC

d_call: TRBD2
v_call: TRBV18
j_call: TRBJ2-5
clone_size: .
cdr3_aa: CASSPRLAGPQETQYF
cdr3_nt: TGTGCCAGCTCACCCAGGCTAGCGGGACCCCAGGAGACCCAGTACTTC

d_call: .
v_call: TRBV12-3/TRBV12-4
j_call: TRBJ1-6
clone_size: few
cdr3_aa: CASSPTRDNSPLHF
cdr3_nt: TGTGCCAGCAGTCCAACAAGGGATAATTCACCCCTCCACTTT